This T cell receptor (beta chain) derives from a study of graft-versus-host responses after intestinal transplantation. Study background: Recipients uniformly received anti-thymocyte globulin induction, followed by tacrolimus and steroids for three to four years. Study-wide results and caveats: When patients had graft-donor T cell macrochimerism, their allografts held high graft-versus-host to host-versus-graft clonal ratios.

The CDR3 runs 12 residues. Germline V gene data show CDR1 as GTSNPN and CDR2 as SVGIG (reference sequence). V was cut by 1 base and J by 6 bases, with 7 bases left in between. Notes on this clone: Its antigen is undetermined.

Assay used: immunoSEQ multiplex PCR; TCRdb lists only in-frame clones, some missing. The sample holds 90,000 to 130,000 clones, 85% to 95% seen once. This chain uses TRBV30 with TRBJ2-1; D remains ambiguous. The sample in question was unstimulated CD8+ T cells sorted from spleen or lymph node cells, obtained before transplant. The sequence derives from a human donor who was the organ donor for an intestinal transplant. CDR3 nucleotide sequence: TGTGCCTGGAGTGGTAATTTCAATGAGCAGTTCTTC. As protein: CAWSGNFNEQFF.